This TCR beta chain is drawn from a study of T-cell memory formation after mild COVID-19. Points from the study as a whole: Second-wave clones that peaked on day 37 lacked confirmed SARS-CoV-2 specificity.

V trimming: 5 bases; J trimming: 1 base; junction bases outside the gene matches: 5. The germline V gene encodes CDR1 SEHNR and CDR2 FQNEAQ (reference sequence). CDR3 size: 14 residues. This clonotype was observed a few times. Its specificity is not known. TCRdb passed the 5' RACE reads through MiXCR, listing each CDR3 protein once. In the table there are 300,000 or so distinct CDR3 sequences, about a sixth of which are singletons. This TCR was sampled from a man younger than 35 who had mild COVID-19 (a few samples of this study predate the infection). Cell type and time point are not known. This chain connects TRBV7-9 to TRBJ2-7, with 7 bases identical to TRBD1. The sample was PBMCs or a T cell subset sorted from them (not recorded which). The CDR3 loop is CASSKGQLSYEQYF. The CDR3 region has the DNA TGTGCCAGCAGCAAGGGACAGCTTTCCTACGAGCAGTACTTC.